This TCR beta chain was sequenced during a study of T cells in Graves' hyperthyroidism and ophthalmopathy. Study summary: The blood sample was taken at first diagnosis, before treatment began.

There are many counts of this clonotype. CDR1 SNHLY and CDR2 FYNNEI come from the germline V gene. This CDR3 contains 14 residues. The ends were cut back, 7 bases at V and 5 bases at J, with 15 bases in the middle. The TCR beta CDR3 regions underwent amplification using RNA transcripts as the source. First-round RT-PCR of the TCR CDR3 relied on the HTBI primer set. MiXCR, run by TCRdb on the multiplex PCR reads, gives a single entry per CDR3 protein. The sample has 250,000 to 400,000 distinct CDR3 sequences, approximately 15% seen once; the top ten hold roughly 33%. The chain has TRBV2 and TRBJ2-1; D may be TRBD2 (5 bases). The sequence came from a woman between 40 and 50 years old with Graves' ophthalmopathy. Sequenced sample: blood. This CDR3 is CASTIGLRHNEQFF. The CDR3 DNA is TGTGCCAGCACTATTGGACTCCGGCACAATGAGCAGTTCTTC.